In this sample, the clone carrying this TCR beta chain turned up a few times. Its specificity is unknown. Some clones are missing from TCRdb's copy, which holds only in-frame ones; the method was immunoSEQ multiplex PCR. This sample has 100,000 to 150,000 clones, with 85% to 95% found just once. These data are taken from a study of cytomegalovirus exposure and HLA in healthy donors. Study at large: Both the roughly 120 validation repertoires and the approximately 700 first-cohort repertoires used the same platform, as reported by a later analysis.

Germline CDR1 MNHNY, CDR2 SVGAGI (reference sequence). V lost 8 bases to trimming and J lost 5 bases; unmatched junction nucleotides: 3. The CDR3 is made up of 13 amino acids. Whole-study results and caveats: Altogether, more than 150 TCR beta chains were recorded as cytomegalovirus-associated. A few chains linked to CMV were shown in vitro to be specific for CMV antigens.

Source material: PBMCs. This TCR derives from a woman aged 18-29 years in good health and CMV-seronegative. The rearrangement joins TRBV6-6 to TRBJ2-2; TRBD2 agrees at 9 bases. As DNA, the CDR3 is TGTGCCAGCGTAGCGGGAGTTACCGGGGAGCTGTTTTTT. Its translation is CASVAGVTGELFF.